The next 30 T cell receptor beta chains were all read from a single sample in a study of blood T cell repertoires in COVID-19. Only in-frame clones appear in the TCRdb table, and some are missing; sequencing was by immunoSEQ multiplex PCR. The sample shows around 260,000 clones, 65% to 85% of them seen only once. Specimen: peripheral blood. All receptors come from a person aged 70 to 85 with COVID-19, enrolled during active disease.

This sequence joins TRBV27 and TRBJ1-6; 7 positions agree with TRBD1. V shed 6 bases and J 6 bases; nucleotides not matched to a gene: 11. Germline V lookup: CDR1 MNHEY, CDR2 SMNVEV (reference sequence). This CDR3 is 16 amino acids long. Written as DNA, the CDR3 is TGTGCCAGCAGCCGACCCACACAGGGGATTAATTCACCCCTCCACTTT. Its translation is CASSRPTQGINSPLHF.

The J gene is TRBJ2-3, the V gene TRBV9; tentatively, D is TRBD1 (7 bases). Per the germline V gene, CDR1 is SGDLS and CDR2 is YYNGEE. The CDR3 is made up of 16 amino acids. V dropped 0 bases and J dropped 4 bases, with 15 bases sitting between them. In DNA form, the CDR3 reads TGTGCCAGCAGCGTAGGGTCAGGGGGGAAGGCAGATACGCAGTATTTT. Translating gives CASSVGSGGKADTQYF.

CDR3: CASSLILRGRETQYF. In DNA, the CDR3 is TGTGCCAGCAGCTTAATCTTGCGGGGGAGGGAGACCCAGTACTTC. This sequence joins TRBV7-6 and TRBJ2-5; 7 bases map to TRBD2. CDR1 is SGHVS and CDR2 is FNYEAQ in the germline V gene. The trim removed 2 bases at V and 5 bases at J, leaving 8 bases unmatched. The CDR3 runs 15 residues.

The DNA of the CDR3 is TGTGCCAGCAGCCTTGGACAGAATCAAGAGACCCAGTACTTC. Amino acid sequence: CASSLGQNQETQYF. The J gene is TRBJ2-5, the V gene TRBV6-5, with a weak D call TRBD1 (6 bases). Germline-derived CDR1 and CDR2 are MNHEY and SVGAGI. V was cut by 6 bases and J by 2 bases, with 13 bases left in between. This CDR3 has 14 amino acids.

The chain employs TRBV9 and TRBJ2-7; 8 nucleotides match TRBD2. The ends lost 4 bases at V and 3 bases at J; junction bases unmatched: 6. The CDR3 contains 14 residues. Germline CDR1 is SGDLS and CDR2 is YYNGEE. CDR3 region: CASSPSGSHYEQYF. The CDR3 bases are TGTGCCAGCAGCCCAAGCGGGAGCCACTACGAGCAGTACTTC. The full variable domain, in which reference TRBV9 and TRBJ2-7 provide the parts outside the CDR3, is DSGVTQTPKHLITATGQRVTLRCSPRSGDLSVYWYQQSLDQGLQFLIQYYNGEERAKGNILERFSAQQFPDLHSELNLSSLELGDSALYFCASSPSGSHYEQYFGPGTRLTVT.

This chain joins TRBV6-5 and TRBJ1-2; 9 nucleotides agree with TRBD1. The CDR3 has 14 residues. With V trimmed by 10 bases and J by 4 bases, 10 bases remained unmatched. Per germline, CDR1 MNHEY and CDR2 SVGAGI. CDR3 nucleotides: TGTGCCATTCCTCCGGGACAGGGAATCTATGGCTACACCTTC. Amino acid sequence: CAIPPGQGIYGYTF.

The rearrangement links TRBV6-5 to TRBJ1-1; possibly TRBD1 for D (5 bases). Germline values: CDR1 MNHEY, CDR2 SVGAGI. CDR3 length: 15 amino acids. The V gene lost 6 bases and the J gene lost 8 bases, with 22 bases spanning the gap. The CDR3 region has the DNA TGTGCCAGCAGACAGCCAGGGTCAGGGATGATCGAAGCTTTCTTT. This translates into CASRQPGSGMIEAFF.

J is TRBJ1-4 and V is TRBV7-9, with 8 bases lining up with TRBD1. CDR3 length: 13 amino acids. The V segment lost 4 bases and the J segment 7 bases; nucleotides outside the gene matches: 2. Germline CDR1 reads SEHNR; CDR2 reads FQNEAQ (reference sequence). DNA for the CDR3: TGTGCCAGCAGCTCTGACAGGGGTGAAAAACTGTTTTTT. The encoded protein is CASSSDRGEKLFF.

CDR3 nucleotides: TGTGCCAGCAGCCCAACGACAGGGCCCCGCTCTGGAAACACCATATATTTT. Its translation: CASSPTTGPRSGNTIYF. V usage is TRBV3-1 (or the pseudogene TRBV3-2) and J usage is TRBJ1-3, with TRBD1 matching 7 bases. J was trimmed by 0 bases and V by 4 bases; bases with no gene match: 9. Germline CDR1 LGHDT, CDR2 YNNKEL (reference sequence). The CDR3 extends over 17 amino acids.

The chain carries TRBV19 and TRBJ2-7, with TRBD1 as a possible D gene (6 bases). The CDR3 spans 16 residues. Trimming removed 3 bases from V and 4 bases from J, with 19 bases in between. Looked up from germline, CDR1 is LNHDA and CDR2 is SQIVND (reference sequence). The CDR3 protein is CASSILGLQGVYEQYF. CDR3 in DNA: TGTGCCAGTAGTATTCTTGGGCTACAGGGTGTATACGAGCAGTACTTC.

The V and J genes are TRBV5-4 and TRBJ2-1; the match to TRBD2 covers 9 bases. Per germline, CDR1 SGHNT and CDR2 YYREEE (reference sequence). J gave up 4 bases and V 0 bases, and 11 bases lay outside the gene matches. The CDR3 covers 18 residues. In nucleotides, the CDR3 is TGTGCCAGCAGCTTGGCCGGGGCGGGGGGGCCGCAGTACAATGAGCAGTTCTTC. Protein: CASSLAGAGGPQYNEQFF.

J is TRBJ2-1 and V is TRBV27, with TRBD2 matching over 7 bases. The CDR3 is 13 amino acids. V shed 5 bases and J 9 bases; nucleotides not matched to a gene: 7. Germline V gene data show CDR1 as MNHEY and CDR2 as SMNVEV (reference sequence). CDR3: CASSLLTSSEQFF. The CDR3 DNA is TGTGCCAGCAGTCTCTTGACTAGCAGTGAGCAGTTCTTC.

The rearrangement links TRBV11-2 to TRBJ1-5; D is possibly TRBD1 (5 bases). The germline V gene has CDR1 SGHAT and CDR2 FQNNGV. This CDR3 has 15 residues. V was trimmed by 5 bases and J by 0 bases, leaving 11 bases between them. This chain's CDR3 is CASSPGVYSNQPQHF. Written as DNA, the CDR3 is TGTGCCAGCAGCCCGGGGGTATATAGCAATCAGCCCCAGCATTTT.

The chain recombines TRBV6-6 with TRBJ1-4, with 9 bases matching TRBD1. J lost 8 bases, V lost 5 bases, and 15 bases had no gene match. This CDR3 contains 17 residues. Germline V CDR1 and CDR2: MNHNY, SVGAGI (reference sequence). CDR3: CASSPWLTGTGSEKLFF. The DNA for the CDR3 is TGTGCCAGCAGTCCGTGGCTTACCGGGACAGGGAGCGAAAAACTGTTTTTT.

The rearrangement uses TRBV7-9 and TRBJ2-5; TRBD1 agrees at 7 bases. Germline-derived CDR1 and CDR2 are SEHNR and FQNEAQ (reference sequence). The CDR3 has 15 residues. Trimming cost V 5 bases and J 1 base; bases outside gene matches: 7. The CDR3 spells CASSLRQGSQETQYF. DNA of the CDR3: TGTGCCAGCAGCCTACGACAGGGTTCCCAAGAGACCCAGTACTTC. The full variable domain, rest sourced from reference TRBV7-9 and TRBJ2-5, is DTGVSQNPRHKITKRGQNVTFRCDPISEHNRLYWYRQTLGQGPEFLTYFQNEAQLEKSRLLSDRFSAERPKGSFSTLEIQRTEQGDSAMYLCASSLRQGSQETQYFGPGTRLLVL.

At least ten counts were recorded for this clone. The chain uses TRBV6-2 or TRBV6-3 and TRBJ1-1; a possible D gene is TRBD1 (6 bases). The germline V gene has CDR1 MNHEY and CDR2 SVGEGT. Trimming stripped 4 bases from V and 0 bases from J, with 18 bases between. The CDR3 extends over 17 amino acids. Here the CDR3 reads CASSFRGGRRLNTEAFF. DNA of the CDR3: TGTGCCAGCAGTTTCCGAGGGGGTCGCAGATTGAACACTGAAGCTTTCTTT.

The chain carries TRBV30 and TRBJ1-2, with 7 nucleotides matching TRBD1. Germline assignment: CDR1 GTSNPN and CDR2 SVGIG (reference sequence). V lost 2 bases to trimming and J lost 6 bases; unmatched junction nucleotides: 12. This CDR3 region has 15 residues. CDR3 nucleotides: TGTGCCTGGAGTACCCAGGGGGGTTTAGTCCATGGCTACACCTTC. It translates to CAWSTQGGLVHGYTF.

V is TRBV7-8 and J is TRBJ1-1, with D possibly TRBD1 on 6 matching bases. Germline loops: CDR1 SGHVS, CDR2 FQNEAQ. This CDR3 comprises 14 residues. Between the trimmed V and J ends, which lost 6 bases and 3 bases, there was a span of 14 bases. CDR3 nucleotides: TGTGCCAGCAGGGCAAACAGGGCTGACACTGAAGCTTTCTTT. It translates to CASRANRADTEAFF.

The chain links TRBV10-3 to TRBJ2-5, with D maybe TRBD1 (6 bases). This CDR3 is built from 16 residues. Germline V lookup: CDR1 ENHRY, CDR2 SYGVKD. The ends were cut back, 2 bases at V and 2 bases at J, with 15 bases in the middle. The CDR3 reads CAISEASRQGQETQYF. CDR3 DNA: TGTGCCATCAGTGAGGCGAGCAGGCAGGGGCAAGAGACCCAGTACTTC.

Here the CDR3 reads CASSNRVAQYF. The CDR3 nucleotides read TGTGCCAGCAGTAACAGGGTTGCGCAGTACTTC. The rearrangement uses TRBV12-3 or TRBV12-4 and TRBJ2-7, with D tentatively TRBD1 (6 bases). Trimming shortened V by 5 bases and J by 9 bases, and 11 bases separated the two germline ends. The CDR3 is 11 residues long.

This chain uses TRBV19 with TRBJ1-4; 7 bases line up with TRBD1. CDR1 is LNHDA and CDR2 is SQIVND in the germline V gene (reference sequence). The junction had 7 bases not matched to a gene; V was cut back by 3 bases and J by 3 bases. The CDR3 is 16 amino acids. The CDR3 loop is CASSINTGEANEKLFF. The CDR3 nucleotides read TGTGCCAGTAGTATCAATACAGGGGAAGCTAATGAAAAACTGTTTTTT.

The CDR3, as DNA: TGTGCCAGCTCACCCCGTCCGGCGGGAGGGCCAGCAGATACGCAGTATTTT. This sequence encodes CASSPRPAGGPADTQYF. The rearrangement joins TRBV18 to TRBJ2-3, with 9 bases that match TRBD2. Germline trimming cut 3 bases from V and 4 bases from J; bases unmatched to any gene: 11. This CDR3 comprises 17 residues. CDR1 is KGHSH and CDR2 is LQKENI in the germline V gene.

The chain joins TRBV7-2 to TRBJ1-5; D is unresolved. Germline V lookup: CDR1 SGHTA, CDR2 FQGNSA. The CDR3 sequence is 15 residues long. Trimming shortened V by 5 bases and J by 2 bases, and 13 bases separated the two germline ends. The CDR3 is CASSLRGGGNQPQHF. As DNA, the CDR3 is TGTGCCAGCAGCCTTCGGGGTGGCGGCAATCAGCCCCAGCATTTT.

This rearrangement joins TRBV4-1 to TRBJ1-3, with a tentative D call TRBD1 (6 bases). Germline V gene data show CDR1 as MGHRA and CDR2 as YSYEKL. Trimming stripped 0 bases from V and 2 bases from J, with 11 bases between. The CDR3 has 16 residues. Here the CDR3 reads CASSQDTTGTGNTIYF. CDR3 nucleotide sequence: TGCGCCAGCAGCCAAGATACAACAGGGACTGGAAACACCATATATTTT.

The chain recombines TRBV4-3 with TRBJ2-7; weak D call: TRBD2 (6 bases). This CDR3 is 14 amino acids long. Germline V lookup: CDR1 LGHNA, CDR2 YSLEER. V gave up 0 bases and J gave up 3 bases, with 9 bases separating them. In nucleotides, the CDR3 is TGCGCCAGCAGCCAAGACTCCGGGGGCTACGAGCAGTACTTC. Translating it yields CASSQDSGGYEQYF.

This clone was seen a handful of times. The chain recombines TRBV11-3 with TRBJ2-1; D is perhaps TRBD2 (6 bases). The CDR3 totals 14 residues. V was trimmed by 5 bases and J by 5 bases, leaving 13 bases between them. Germline lookup yields CDR1 SGHNT and CDR2 YENEEA. CDR3 bases: TGTGCCAGCAGCCCCACCGGGACTCACAATGAGCAGTTCTTC. Its protein is CASSPTGTHNEQFF.

CDR3 sequence reads: CASGLDDRQQFF. Here the CDR3 DNA reads TGTGCTAGTGGTTTGGACGACAGACAGCAGTTCTTC. The genes are TRBV12-5 and TRBJ2-1; maybe TRBD1 (5 bases). The CDR3 runs 12 residues. Trimming removed 1 base from V and 11 bases from J, with 9 bases in between. Germline-derived CDR1 and CDR2 are LGHNT and FRNRAP.

This clone was detected only once. The V call is TRBV28, the J call TRBJ2-7; possible D gene TRBD1, 6 bases. The length of the CDR3 is 13 residues. Deletions cut 7 bases from V and 4 bases from J, with 14 bases between. Germline assignment: CDR1 MDHEN and CDR2 SYDVKM. Written as DNA, the CDR3 is TGTGCCAGCACACAGGGCCGCCTTTACGAGCAGTACTTC. It specifies CASTQGRLYEQYF.

The V gene is TRBV6-2 or TRBV6-3, the J gene TRBJ2-1; 14 bases line up with TRBD2. Germline V CDR1 and CDR2: MNHEY, SVGEGT. The CDR3 is made up of 17 amino acids. Trimming cost V 3 bases and J 8 bases; bases outside gene matches: 9. CDR3 in amino acids: CASSYLTSGGETDEQFF. CDR3 nucleotide sequence: TGTGCCAGCAGTTATTTGACTAGCGGGGGGGAAACGGATGAGCAGTTCTTC.

The rearrangement uses TRBV9 and TRBJ1-4; 12 bases match TRBD1. The V gene's germline CDR1 is SGDLS and CDR2 YYNGEE. The CDR3 consists of 20 residues. V dropped 4 bases and J dropped 7; count of bases not matched to a gene: 20. The CDR3: CASSNTPPGQGAIFGEKLFF. In DNA, the CDR3 is TGTGCCAGCAGCAATACACCTCCGGGACAGGGGGCGATCTTTGGTGAAAAACTGTTTTTT.